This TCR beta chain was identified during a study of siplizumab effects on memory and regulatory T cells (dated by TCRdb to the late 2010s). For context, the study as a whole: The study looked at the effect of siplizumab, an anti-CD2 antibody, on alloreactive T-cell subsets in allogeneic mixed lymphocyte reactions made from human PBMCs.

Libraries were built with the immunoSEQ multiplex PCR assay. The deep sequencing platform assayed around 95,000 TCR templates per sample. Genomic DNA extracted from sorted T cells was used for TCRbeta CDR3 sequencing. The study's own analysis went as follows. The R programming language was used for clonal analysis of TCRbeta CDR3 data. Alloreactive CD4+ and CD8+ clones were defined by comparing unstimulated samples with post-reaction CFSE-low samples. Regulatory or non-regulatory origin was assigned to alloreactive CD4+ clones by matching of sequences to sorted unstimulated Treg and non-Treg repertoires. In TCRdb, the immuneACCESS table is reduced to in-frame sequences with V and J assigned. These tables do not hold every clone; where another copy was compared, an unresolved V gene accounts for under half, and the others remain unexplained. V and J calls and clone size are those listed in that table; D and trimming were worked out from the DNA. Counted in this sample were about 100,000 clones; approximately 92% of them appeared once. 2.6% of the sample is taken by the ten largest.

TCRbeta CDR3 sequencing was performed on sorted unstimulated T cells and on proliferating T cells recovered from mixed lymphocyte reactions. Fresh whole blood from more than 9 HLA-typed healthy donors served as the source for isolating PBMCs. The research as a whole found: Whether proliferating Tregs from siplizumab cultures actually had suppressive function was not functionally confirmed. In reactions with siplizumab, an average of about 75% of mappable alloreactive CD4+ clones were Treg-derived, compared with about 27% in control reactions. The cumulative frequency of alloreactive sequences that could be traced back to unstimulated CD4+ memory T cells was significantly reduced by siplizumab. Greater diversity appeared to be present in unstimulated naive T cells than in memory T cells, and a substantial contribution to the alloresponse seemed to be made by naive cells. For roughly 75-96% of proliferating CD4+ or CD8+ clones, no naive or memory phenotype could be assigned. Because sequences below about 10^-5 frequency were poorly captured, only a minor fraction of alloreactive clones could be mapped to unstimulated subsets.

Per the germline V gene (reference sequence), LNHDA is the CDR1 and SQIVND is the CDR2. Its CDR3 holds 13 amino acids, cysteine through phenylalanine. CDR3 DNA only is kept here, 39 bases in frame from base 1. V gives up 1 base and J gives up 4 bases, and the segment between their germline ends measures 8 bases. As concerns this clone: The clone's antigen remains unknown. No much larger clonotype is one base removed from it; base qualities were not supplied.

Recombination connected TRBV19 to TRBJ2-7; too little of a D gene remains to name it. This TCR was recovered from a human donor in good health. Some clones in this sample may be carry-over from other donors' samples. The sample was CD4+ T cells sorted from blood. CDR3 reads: CASSIGVEYEQYF. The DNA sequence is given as TGTGCCAGTAGTATAGGGGTTGAGTACGAGCAGTACTTC.